This entry lists 13 T cell receptor beta chains sequenced from one sample in a study of cytomegalovirus exposure and HLA in healthy donors. PCR primers comprised 60 Vbeta and 13 Jbeta primers. Sequencing was performed with immunoSEQ multiplex PCR; in TCRdb, only in-frame clones are kept and a portion is missing. The sample has some 120,000 clones, 60% to 85% seen once. Sequenced input: PBMCs. The receptors come from a human donor in good health.

This sequence joins TRBV5-1 and TRBJ2-7, with 9 bases that match TRBD1. The V gene end was trimmed by 4 bases and the J gene end by 3 bases; junction bases not matched to a gene: 5. Per the germline V gene, CDR1 is SGHRS and CDR2 is YFSETQ. The CDR3 contains 14 residues. DNA of the CDR3: TGCGCCAGCAGCGCCACGGGACAGGGCTACGAGCAGTACTTC. This sequence encodes CASSATGQGYEQYF.

The chain recombines TRBV6-1 with TRBJ1-6; TRBD1 might be the D (5 bases). The CDR3 is 14 amino acids. Germline-derived CDR1 and CDR2 are MNHNS and SASEGT. V lost 3 bases and J lost 7, with 10 bases in between. The CDR3 DNA reads as TGTGCCAGCAGTGATAGGGGTACCAATTCACCCCTCCACTTT. Amino acids: CASSDRGTNSPLHF.

This clone was seen only once. The chain employs TRBV5-1 and TRBJ2-5; TRBD2 might be the D (5 bases). CDR3 length: 15 residues. The V end was cut by 0 bases, the J end by 5 bases, with 14 bases between. In germline, CDR1 is SGHRS, CDR2 YFSETQ. For the CDR3, the DNA is TGCGCCAGCAGCTTGGAGGGTAGCGCTTATGAGACCCAGTACTTC. Amino acid sequence: CASSLEGSAYETQYF.

This sequence joins TRBV2 and TRBJ1-4, with D hard to call. Deletions cut 8 bases from V and 7 bases from J, with 17 bases between. Germline assignment: CDR1 SNHLY and CDR2 FYNNEI. This CDR3 is 14 amino acids long. CDR3 protein: CASRTAGDPEKLFF. DNA of the CDR3: TGTGCCAGCCGAACCGCCGGAGATCCTGAAAAACTGTTTTTT.

This clone was detected a few times. The chain is built from TRBV7-3 and TRBJ2-3; possible D gene TRBD1, 6 bases. The CDR3 is 14 amino acids. Trimming stripped 3 bases from V and 4 bases from J, with 11 bases between. Germline CDR1 and CDR2: SGHTA and FQGTGA. CDR3 residues: CASSLGQGPDTQYF. The CDR3 DNA follows: TGTGCCAGCAGCTTGGGCCAGGGGCCAGATACGCAGTATTTT. The variable domain in full, with the rest retrieved from reference TRBV7-3 and TRBJ2-3, is GAGVSQTPSNKVTEKGKYVELRCDPISGHTALYWYRQSLGQGPEFLIYFQGTGAADDSGLPNDRFFAVRPEGSVSTLKIQRTERGDSAVYLCASSLGQGPDTQYFGPGTRLTVL.

This clone was detected only a few times. The rearrangement uses TRBV2 and TRBJ1-5, with D possibly being TRBD1 (5 bases). V lost 2 bases and J 4 bases, leaving 12 bases between the germline ends. The CDR3 totals 15 residues. Germline CDR1 is SNHLY and CDR2 is FYNNEI. The CDR3 nucleotides read TGTGCCAGCAGTGAAACTTCAGGGTGGAATCAGCCCCAGCATTTT. Translated: CASSETSGWNQPQHF.

The V gene is TRBV5-1, the J gene TRBJ1-4; 9 bases are a match to TRBD1. The germline V gene encodes CDR1 SGHRS and CDR2 YFSETQ. V shed 0 bases, J shed 6 bases, and the junction held 3 bases outside the gene matches. The CDR3 sequence is 15 residues long. CDR3 in DNA: TGCGCCAGCAGCTTGGTTGGGACAGGGCATGAAAAACTGTTTTTT. This translates into CASSLVGTGHEKLFF.

This clone has just a few counts. The chain combines TRBV4-1 with TRBJ1-2; tentative D call: TRBD1 (6 bases). The CDR3 runs 18 residues. From germline, CDR1 is MGHRA and CDR2 YSYEKL. Deletions cut 0 bases from V and 2 bases from J, with 19 bases between. In DNA, the CDR3 is TGCGCCAGCAGCCAAGATACTAACACAGGGTGGGGGAACTATGGCTACACCTTC. It translates to CASSQDTNTGWGNYGYTF.

This rearrangement joins TRBV6-1 to TRBJ2-7; D perhaps matches TRBD1 (5 bases). The germline V gene encodes CDR1 MNHNS and CDR2 SASEGT. CDR3 length: 17 amino acids. Between the trimmed V and J ends, which lost 2 bases and 2 bases, there was a span of 19 bases. The CDR3 here is CASSEPLLDSKPYEQYF. DNA of the CDR3: TGTGCCAGCAGTGAACCTTTATTAGACAGTAAACCCTACGAGCAGTACTTC.

The chain recombines TRBV2 with TRBJ2-7; tentative D call: TRBD1 (5 bases). This CDR3 has 15 amino acids. Germline V gene lookup returns CDR1 SNHLY and CDR2 FYNNEI. Trimming shortened V by 2 bases and J by 0 bases, and 11 bases separated the two germline ends. CDR3 protein: CASSELGQNSYEQYF. The CDR3 DNA follows: TGTGCCAGCAGTGAATTGGGGCAGAACTCCTACGAGCAGTACTTC.

Concerning this clone itself: One end of the junction fails to match germline, which may point to a read error. The V call is TRBV7-2, the J call TRBJ2-7; D remains unclear. CDR3 length: 13 amino acids. The germline CDR1 and CDR2 sequences are SGHTA and FQGNSA. This chain's CDR3 is CASSLERAYEQYF. The CDR3 nucleotides read TGTGCCAGCAGTTTAGAGCGAGCCTACGAGCAGTACTTC. The full variable domain, completed using reference TRBV7-2 and TRBJ2-7, is GAGVSQSPSNKVTEKGKDVELRCDPISGHTALYWYRQSLGQGLEFLIYFQGNSAPDKSGLPSDRFSAERTGGSVSTLTIQRTQQEDSAVYLCASSLERAYEQYFGPGTRLTVT.

The chain recombines TRBV7-9 with TRBJ1-2; 8 bases map to TRBD1. Germline lookup yields CDR1 SEHNR and CDR2 FQNEAQ (reference sequence). Trimming at V came to 1 base and at J to 8 bases, leaving 6 bases not matched to a gene. This CDR3 contains 14 residues. Written as DNA, the CDR3 is TGTGCCAGCAGCTTAGTCGGCAGGGGGCAGGGCTACACCTTC. This gives the protein CASSLVGRGQGYTF. Full variable domain (remainder filled in from reference TRBV7-9 and TRBJ1-2): DTGVSQNPRHKITKRGQNVTFRCDPISEHNRLYWYRQTLGQGPEFLTYFQNEAQLEKSRLLSDRFSAERPKGSFSTLEIQRTEQGDSAMYLCASSLVGRGQGYTFGSGTRLTVV.

The V and J genes are TRBV5-6 and TRBJ2-1; 7 bases are shared with TRBD1. This CDR3 region has 16 residues. CDR1 is SGHDT and CDR2 is YYEEEE in the germline V gene. J gave up 4 bases and V 1 base, and 8 bases lay outside the gene matches. CDR3 nucleotides: TGTGCCAGCAGCTTGTTCCTGGCAGGGGGATACAATGAGCAGTTCTTC. Protein sequence: CASSLFLAGGYNEQFF.